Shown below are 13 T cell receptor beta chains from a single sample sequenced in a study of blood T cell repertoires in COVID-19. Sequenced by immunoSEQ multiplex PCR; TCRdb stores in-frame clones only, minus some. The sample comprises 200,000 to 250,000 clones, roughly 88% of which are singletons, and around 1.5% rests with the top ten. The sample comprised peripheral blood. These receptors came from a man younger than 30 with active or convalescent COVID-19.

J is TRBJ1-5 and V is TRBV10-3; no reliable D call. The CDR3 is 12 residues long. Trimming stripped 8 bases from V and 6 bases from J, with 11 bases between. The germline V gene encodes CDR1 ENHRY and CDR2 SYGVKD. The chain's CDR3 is CAIGERGQPQHF. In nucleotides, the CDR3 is TGTGCCATCGGGGAGCGGGGTCAGCCCCAGCATTTT.

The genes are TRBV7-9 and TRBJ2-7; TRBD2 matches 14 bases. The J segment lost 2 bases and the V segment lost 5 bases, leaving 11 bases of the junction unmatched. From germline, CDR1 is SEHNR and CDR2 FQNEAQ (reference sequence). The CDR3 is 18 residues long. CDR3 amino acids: CASSPGTSGRIQPYEQYF. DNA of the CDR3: TGTGCCAGCAGCCCCGGGACTAGCGGGAGAATTCAACCCTACGAGCAGTACTTC. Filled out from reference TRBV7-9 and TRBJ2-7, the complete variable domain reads DTGVSQNPRHKITKRGQNVTFRCDPISEHNRLYWYRQTLGQGPEFLTYFQNEAQLEKSRLLSDRFSAERPKGSFSTLEIQRTEQGDSAMYLCASSPGTSGRIQPYEQYFGPGTRLTVT.

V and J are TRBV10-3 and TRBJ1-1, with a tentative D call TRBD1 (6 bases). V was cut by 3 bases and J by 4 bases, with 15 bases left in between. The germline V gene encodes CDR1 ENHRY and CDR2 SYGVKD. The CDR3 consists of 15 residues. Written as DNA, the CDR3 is TGTGCCATCAGTGAAGGGACACGGATTCGCACTGAAGCTTTCTTT. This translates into CAISEGTRIRTEAFF.

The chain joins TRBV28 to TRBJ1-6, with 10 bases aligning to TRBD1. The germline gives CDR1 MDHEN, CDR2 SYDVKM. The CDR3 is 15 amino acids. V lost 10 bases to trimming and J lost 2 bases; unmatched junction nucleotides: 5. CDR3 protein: CATETGGAYNSPLHF. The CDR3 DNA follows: TGTGCCACCGAGACAGGGGGCGCCTATAATTCACCCCTCCACTTT.

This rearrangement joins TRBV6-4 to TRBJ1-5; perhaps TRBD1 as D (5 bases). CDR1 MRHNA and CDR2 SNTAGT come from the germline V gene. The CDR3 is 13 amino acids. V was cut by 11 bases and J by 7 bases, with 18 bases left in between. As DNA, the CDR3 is TGTGCCCCCCCGCCCAGGGCCGACCAGCCCCAGCATTTT. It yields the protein CAPPPRADQPQHF.

CDR3 region: CAWSVQGYGYTF. CDR3 coding DNA: TGTGCCTGGAGTGTACAGGGGTATGGCTACACCTTC. J is TRBJ1-2 and V is TRBV30; 7 bases map to TRBD1. Germline V lookup: CDR1 GTSNPN, CDR2 SVGIG (reference sequence). The length of the CDR3 is 12 residues. V shed 0 bases and J 5 bases; nucleotides not matched to a gene: 0.

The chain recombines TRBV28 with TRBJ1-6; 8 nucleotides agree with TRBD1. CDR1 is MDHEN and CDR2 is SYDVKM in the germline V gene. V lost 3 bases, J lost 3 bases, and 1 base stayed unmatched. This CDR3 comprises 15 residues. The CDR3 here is CASSFTGGYNSPLHF. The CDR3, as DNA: TGTGCCAGCAGTTTCACAGGGGGCTATAATTCACCCCTCCACTTT.

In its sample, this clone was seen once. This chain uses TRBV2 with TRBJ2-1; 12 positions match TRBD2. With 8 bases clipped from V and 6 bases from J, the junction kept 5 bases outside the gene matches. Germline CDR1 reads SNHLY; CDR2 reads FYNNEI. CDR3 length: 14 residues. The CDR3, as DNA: TGTGCCAGCGAGGGACTAGCGGGTTTCAATGAGCAGTTCTTC. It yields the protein CASEGLAGFNEQFF.

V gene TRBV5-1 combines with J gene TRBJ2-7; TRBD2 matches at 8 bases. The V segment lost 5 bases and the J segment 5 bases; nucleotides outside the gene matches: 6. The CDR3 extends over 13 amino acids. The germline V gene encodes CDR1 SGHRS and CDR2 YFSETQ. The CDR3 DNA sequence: TGCGCCAGCAGGTCCAGCGGGAGAAACGAGCAGTACTTC. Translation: CASRSSGRNEQYF. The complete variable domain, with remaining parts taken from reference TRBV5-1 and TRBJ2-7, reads KAGVTQTPRYLIKTRGQQVTLSCSPISGHRSVSWYQQTPGQGLQFLFEYFSETQRNKGNFPGRFSGRQFSNSRSEMNVSTLELGDSALYLCASRSSGRNEQYFGPGTRLTVT.

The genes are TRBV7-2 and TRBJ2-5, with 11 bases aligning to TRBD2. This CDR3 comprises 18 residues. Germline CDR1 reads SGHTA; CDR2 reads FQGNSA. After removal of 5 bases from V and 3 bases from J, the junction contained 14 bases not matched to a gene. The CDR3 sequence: CASSLGWRASGRKETQYF. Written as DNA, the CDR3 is TGTGCCAGCAGCCTTGGCTGGAGAGCTAGCGGGAGGAAAGAGACCCAGTACTTC.

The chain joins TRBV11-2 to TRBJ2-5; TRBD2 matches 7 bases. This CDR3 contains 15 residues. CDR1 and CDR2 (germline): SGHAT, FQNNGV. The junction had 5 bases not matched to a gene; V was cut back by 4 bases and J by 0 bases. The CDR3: CASSYVAGDQETQYF. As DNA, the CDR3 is TGTGCCAGCAGCTACGTAGCGGGTGACCAAGAGACCCAGTACTTC.

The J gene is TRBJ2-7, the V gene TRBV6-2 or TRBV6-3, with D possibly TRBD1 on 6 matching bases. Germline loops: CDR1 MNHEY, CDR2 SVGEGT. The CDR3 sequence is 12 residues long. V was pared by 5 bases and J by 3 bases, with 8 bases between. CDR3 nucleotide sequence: TGTGCCAGCAGTCGGGACAACTACGAGCAGTACTTC. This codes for CASSRDNYEQYF.

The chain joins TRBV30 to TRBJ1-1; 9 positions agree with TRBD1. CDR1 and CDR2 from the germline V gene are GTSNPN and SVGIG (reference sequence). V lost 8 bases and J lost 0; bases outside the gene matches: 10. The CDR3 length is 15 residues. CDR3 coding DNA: TGTGCCCGGACGCCGAGGGACAGGGTGAACACTGAAGCTTTCTTT. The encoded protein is CARTPRDRVNTEAFF.